This TCR beta chain came from a study of blood T cell repertoires in COVID-19. Germline lookup yields CDR1 SGHVS and CDR2 FQNEAQ. With 6 bases removed from V and 3 bases from J, the gap between germline ends came to 11 bases. This CDR3 is built from 14 residues. Libraries were prepared by immunoSEQ multiplex PCR; TCRdb keeps only in-frame clonotypes and omits some of them. The sample lists more than 110,000 clones, 70% to 80% seen once, with 4.5% in the top ten. Sequencing was carried out using peripheral blood. The origin of this receptor is a woman of 80 years or more with active or convalescent COVID-19. V gene TRBV7-8 combines with J gene TRBJ1-4, with D possibly being TRBD1 (5 bases). CDR3 DNA: TGTGCCAGCAGTACGACAGTTCCTAATGAAAAACTGTTTTTT. Encoded protein: CASSTTVPNEKLFF.